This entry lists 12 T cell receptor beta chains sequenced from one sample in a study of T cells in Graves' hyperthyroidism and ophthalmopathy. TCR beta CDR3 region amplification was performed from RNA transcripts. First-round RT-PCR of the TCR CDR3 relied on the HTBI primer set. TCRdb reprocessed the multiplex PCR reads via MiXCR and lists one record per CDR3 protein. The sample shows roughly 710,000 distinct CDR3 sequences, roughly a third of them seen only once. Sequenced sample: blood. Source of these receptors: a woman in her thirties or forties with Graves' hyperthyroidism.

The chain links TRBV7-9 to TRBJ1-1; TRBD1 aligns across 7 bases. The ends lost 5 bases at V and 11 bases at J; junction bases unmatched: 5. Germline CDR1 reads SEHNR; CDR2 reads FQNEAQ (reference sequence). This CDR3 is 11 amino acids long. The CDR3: CASSGVQGAFF. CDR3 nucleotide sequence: TGTGCCAGCAGCGGGGTACAGGGGGCTTTCTTT.

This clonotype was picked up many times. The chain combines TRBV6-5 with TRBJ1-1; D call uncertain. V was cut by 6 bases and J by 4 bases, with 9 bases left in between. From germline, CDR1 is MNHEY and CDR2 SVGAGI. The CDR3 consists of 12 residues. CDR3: CASSARGTEAFF. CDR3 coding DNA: TGTGCCAGCAGCGCCCGAGGCACTGAAGCTTTCTTT.

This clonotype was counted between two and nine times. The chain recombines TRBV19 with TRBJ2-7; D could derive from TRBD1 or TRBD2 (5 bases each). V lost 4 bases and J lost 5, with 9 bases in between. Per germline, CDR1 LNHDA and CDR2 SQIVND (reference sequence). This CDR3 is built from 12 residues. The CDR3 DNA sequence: TGTGCCAGTAGTAGGGGGTTCAACGAGCAGTACTTC. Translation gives CASSRGFNEQYF.

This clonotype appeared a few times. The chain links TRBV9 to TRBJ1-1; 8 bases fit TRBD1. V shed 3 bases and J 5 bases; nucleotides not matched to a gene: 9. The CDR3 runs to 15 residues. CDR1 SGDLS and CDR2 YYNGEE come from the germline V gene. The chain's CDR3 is CASSAFGQGKTEAFF. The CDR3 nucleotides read TGTGCCAGCAGCGCTTTCGGACAGGGAAAAACTGAAGCTTTCTTT.

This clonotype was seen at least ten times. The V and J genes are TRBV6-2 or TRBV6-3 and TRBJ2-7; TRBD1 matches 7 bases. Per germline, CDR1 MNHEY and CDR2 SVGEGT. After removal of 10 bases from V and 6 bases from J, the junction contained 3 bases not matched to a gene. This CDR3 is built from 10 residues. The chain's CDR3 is CATQGSEQYF. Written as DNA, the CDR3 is TGTGCCACACAGGGGAGCGAGCAGTACTTC.

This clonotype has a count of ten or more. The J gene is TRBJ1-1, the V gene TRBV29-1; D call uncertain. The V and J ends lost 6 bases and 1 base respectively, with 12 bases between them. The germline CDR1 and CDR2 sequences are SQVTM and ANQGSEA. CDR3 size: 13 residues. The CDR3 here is CSVGNGPNTEAFF. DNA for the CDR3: TGCAGCGTGGGAAACGGGCCGAACACTGAAGCTTTCTTT.

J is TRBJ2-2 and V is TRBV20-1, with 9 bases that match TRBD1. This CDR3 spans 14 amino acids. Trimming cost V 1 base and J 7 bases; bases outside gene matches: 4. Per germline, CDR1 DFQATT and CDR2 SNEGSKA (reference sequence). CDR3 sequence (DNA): TGCAGTGCTAGAGGACAGGGGGGTGTCGGGGAGCTGTTTTTT. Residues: CSARGQGGVGELFF.

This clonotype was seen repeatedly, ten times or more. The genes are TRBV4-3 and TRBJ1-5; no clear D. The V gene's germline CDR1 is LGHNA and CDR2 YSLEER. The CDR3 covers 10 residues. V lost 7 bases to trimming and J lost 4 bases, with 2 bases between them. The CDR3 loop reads CASINQPQHF. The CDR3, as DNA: TGCGCCAGCATTAATCAGCCCCAGCATTTT.

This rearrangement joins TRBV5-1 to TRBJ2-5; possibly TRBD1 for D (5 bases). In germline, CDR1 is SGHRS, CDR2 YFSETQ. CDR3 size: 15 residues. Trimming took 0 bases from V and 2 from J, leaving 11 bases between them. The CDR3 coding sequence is TGCGCCAGCAGCTTGGAGGGGCCTCAGCAAGAGACCCAGTACTTC. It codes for CASSLEGPQQETQYF.

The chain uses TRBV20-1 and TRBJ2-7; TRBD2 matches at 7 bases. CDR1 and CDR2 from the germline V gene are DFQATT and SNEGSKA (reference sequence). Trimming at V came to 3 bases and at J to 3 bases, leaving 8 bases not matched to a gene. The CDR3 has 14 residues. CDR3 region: CSARRGRADYEQYF. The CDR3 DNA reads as TGCAGTGCTAGGAGAGGGAGGGCCGACTACGAGCAGTACTTC.

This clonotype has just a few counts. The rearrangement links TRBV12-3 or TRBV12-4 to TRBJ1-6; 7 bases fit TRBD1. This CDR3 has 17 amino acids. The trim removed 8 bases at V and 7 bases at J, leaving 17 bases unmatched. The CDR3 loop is CASPREGRGQQNSPLHF. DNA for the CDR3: TGTGCCAGCCCGAGGGAGGGACGGGGACAGCAAAATTCACCCCTCCACTTT.

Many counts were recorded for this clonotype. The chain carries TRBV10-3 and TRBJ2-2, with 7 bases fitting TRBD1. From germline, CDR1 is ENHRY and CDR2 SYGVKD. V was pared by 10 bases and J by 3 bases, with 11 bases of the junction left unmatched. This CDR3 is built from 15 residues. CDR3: CATGTGALDTGELFF. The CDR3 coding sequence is TGTGCCACCGGAACAGGGGCTCTTGACACCGGGGAGCTGTTTTTT.